This T cell receptor (beta chain) was sequenced in a study of blood T cells in healthy people across ages. Alongside a J-beta primer mix, a sample-barcoded 5' primer served in a second PCR lasting about 7 to 11 cycles. Every molecule of cDNA carried a tag from a template-switch adaptor with 12 random nucleotides. TCRdb recomputed calls from the 5' RACE reads with MiXCR, one row per CDR3 protein. The sample holds approximately 830,000 distinct CDR3 sequences, under 80% seen once. PBMCs, at least 6.5 million per sample, were isolated. In germline, CDR1 is LGHNA, CDR2 YNFKEQ. J gave up 2 bases and V 2 bases, and 4 bases lay outside the gene matches. The CDR3 loop spans 15 amino acids.

The sequence was obtained from a man aged 25-40 years in good health. This sequence joins TRBV4-2 and TRBJ2-3, with TRBD1 identical over 7 bases. Input material: blood. The DNA of the CDR3 is TGTGCCAGCAGCCAATACAGGGGAATCACAGATACGCAGTATTTT. Translating gives CASSQYRGITDTQYF.